This T cell receptor (beta chain) was found in a study of shared clonotypes between healthy human individuals. Study details: Donors had three CD4 naive, three CD4 memory, two CD8 naive and one CD8 memory plate apiece.

As concerns this clone: What it binds is not known.

Findings and limits, study-wide: Naive subsets, compared against memory subsets, generally had larger estimated richness values.

From germline, CDR1 is SEHNR and CDR2 FQNEAQ (reference sequence). V lost 2 bases and J 3 bases, leaving 8 bases between the germline ends. CDR3 length: 13 amino acids. TCRdb's copy holds only in-frame clones and misses some; the assay was immunoSEQ multiplex PCR. This sample has approximately 2,000,000 clones, with around 90% found just once. The sequenced sample was naive CD4+ T cells from PBMCs. As to subset: CD45RA+ positively selected. The gene calls are TRBV7-9 and TRBJ2-7, with D tentatively TRBD1 (5 bases). This sequence was found in a man younger than 35 in good health. Some clones in this sample may be carry-over from other donors' samples. CDR3 residues: CASSLSTGYEQYF. CDR3 DNA: TGTGCCAGCAGCTTATCAACAGGCTACGAGCAGTACTTC.